The entry below describes one T cell receptor beta chain. Its antigen is unknown. The CDR3 is 15 amino acids. The V end lost 0 bases, the J end lost 0 bases, and 8 bases lay between the germline ends. The germline V gene has CDR1 LNHNV and CDR2 YYDKDF (reference sequence). The data were obtained in a study of OX40 agonist ivuxolimab in advanced cancers. Study information: Therapy given before enrollment (anti-PD-1, anti-PD-L1 or anti-CTLA-4) was allowed, and 35% to 45% had some. The study's findings and limits: Both blood CD4+ and CD8+ T cells showed clonal growth by week 6 at 0.1 to 3.0 mg/kg. Certain nonresponders additionally had low normalized T-cell clonal expansion.

The method was immunoSEQ multiplex PCR; TCRdb's version includes in-frame clones alone and lacks a portion of them. The data contain tens of thousands of clones, 80% to 90% of them seen just once; the ten biggest clones take up approximately 4.8%. Autoimmune disease history or systemic immunosuppression led to patient exclusion. The source material was CD4+ or CD8+ T cells sorted from blood, sampled in a trial of the OX40 agonist ivuxolimab. This chain links TRBV15 with TRBJ2-5, with D possibly being TRBD1 (5 bases). The clonotype originates from an adult with an advanced solid tumor such as melanoma, head and neck, liver or kidney cancer. CDR3 bases: TGTGCCACCAGCAGAGACCCAGGGTACCAAGAGACCCAGTACTTC. It translates to CATSRDPGYQETQYF.